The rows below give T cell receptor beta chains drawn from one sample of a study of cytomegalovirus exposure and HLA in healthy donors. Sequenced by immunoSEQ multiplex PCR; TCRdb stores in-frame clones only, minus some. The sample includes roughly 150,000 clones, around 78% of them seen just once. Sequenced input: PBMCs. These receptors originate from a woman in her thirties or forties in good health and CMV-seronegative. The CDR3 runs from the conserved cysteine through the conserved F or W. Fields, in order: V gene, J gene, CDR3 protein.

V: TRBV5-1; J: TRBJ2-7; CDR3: CASSEGTGDDEQYF
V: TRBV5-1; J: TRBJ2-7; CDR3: CASSSGTGTYEQYF
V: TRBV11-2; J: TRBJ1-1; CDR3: CASGSQGDTEAFF
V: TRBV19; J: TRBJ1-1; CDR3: CATSQGYLLTEAFF
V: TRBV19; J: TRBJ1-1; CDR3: CASSHRVSTEAFF
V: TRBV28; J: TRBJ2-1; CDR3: CASSLFSKGWRENNEQFF
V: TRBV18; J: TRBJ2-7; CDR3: CASSPRTGGEQYF
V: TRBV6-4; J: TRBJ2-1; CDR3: CASGFGTDSYNEQFF
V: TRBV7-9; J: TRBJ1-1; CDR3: CASSPGGDREAFF
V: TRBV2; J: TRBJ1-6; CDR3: CASIKENNSPLHF
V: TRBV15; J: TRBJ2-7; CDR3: CATSRDLPGLDSYEQYF
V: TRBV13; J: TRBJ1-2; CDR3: CASSLGTGGGADGYTF
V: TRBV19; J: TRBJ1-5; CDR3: CASSTFDRDNQPQHF
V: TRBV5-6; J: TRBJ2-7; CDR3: CASGILAGGYEQYF
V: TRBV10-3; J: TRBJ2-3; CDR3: CAISGDSSGDTQYF
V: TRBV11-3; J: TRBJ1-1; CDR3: CASSLDMRGTPNTEAFF
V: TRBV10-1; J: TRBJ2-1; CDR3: CASSDTVGSDYNEQFF
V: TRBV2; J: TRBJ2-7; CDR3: CASSEREFEQYF
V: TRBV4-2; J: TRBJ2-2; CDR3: CASSQDPLTSGRSDTGELFF
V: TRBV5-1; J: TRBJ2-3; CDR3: CASSSREETQYF
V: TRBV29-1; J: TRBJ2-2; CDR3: CSAGGLAGYANTGELFF
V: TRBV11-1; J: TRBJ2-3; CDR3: CAVEGASDTQYF
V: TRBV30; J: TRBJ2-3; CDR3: CAWSGSGSTGTDTQYF
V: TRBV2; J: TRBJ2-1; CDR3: CASNPGTSGNEQFF
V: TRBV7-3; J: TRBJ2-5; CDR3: CASSLGGRGGETQYF
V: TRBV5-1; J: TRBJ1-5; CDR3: CASSPDRGDQPQHF
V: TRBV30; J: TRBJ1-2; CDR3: CAWRGQLLIYGYTF
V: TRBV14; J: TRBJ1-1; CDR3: CASSQLATEAFF
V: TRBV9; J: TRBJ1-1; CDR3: CASSGQLGTEAFF
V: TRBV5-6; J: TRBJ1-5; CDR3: CASSTGTGRGNQPQHF
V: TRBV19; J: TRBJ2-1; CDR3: CASSIRDPVNEQFF
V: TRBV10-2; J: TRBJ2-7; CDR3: CASSDRGGRALPSYEQYF
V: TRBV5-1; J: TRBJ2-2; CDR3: CASKGGQGDTGELFF
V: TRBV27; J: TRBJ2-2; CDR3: CASSPNTGELFF
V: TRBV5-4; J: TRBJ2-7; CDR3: CASTHGGQDLYEQYF
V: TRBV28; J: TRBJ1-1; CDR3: CASSSTGGNTEAFF
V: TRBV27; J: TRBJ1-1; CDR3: CASSLQGVNTEAFF
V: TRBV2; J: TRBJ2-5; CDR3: CASSKDRNQETQYF
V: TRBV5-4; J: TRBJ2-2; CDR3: CASREELAVGELFF
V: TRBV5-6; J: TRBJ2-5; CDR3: CASSHRETQYF
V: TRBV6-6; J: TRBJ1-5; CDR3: CAAHRGEAGRNQPQHF
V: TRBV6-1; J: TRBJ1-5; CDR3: CATTIRQGSNQPQHF
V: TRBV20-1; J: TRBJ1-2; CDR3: CSARRDGYTF
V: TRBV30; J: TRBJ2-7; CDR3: CAWSHPSSYEQYF
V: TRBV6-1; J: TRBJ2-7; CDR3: CASNLLAGAPYEQYF
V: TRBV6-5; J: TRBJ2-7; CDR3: CATGAGSYEQYF
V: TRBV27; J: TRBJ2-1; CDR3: CASRGGEQGRSNSYNEQFF
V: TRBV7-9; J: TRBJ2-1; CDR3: CASSLGSKGLAGGPHEQFF
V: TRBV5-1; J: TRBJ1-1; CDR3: CASSLALGQLEAFF
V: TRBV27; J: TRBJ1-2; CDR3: CASSPTGESNYGYTF
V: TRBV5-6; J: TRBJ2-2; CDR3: CASSLKSPGAGELFF
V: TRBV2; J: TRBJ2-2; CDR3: CASKGQGGTGELFF
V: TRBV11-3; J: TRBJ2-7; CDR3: CASSLGLAGEVEQYF
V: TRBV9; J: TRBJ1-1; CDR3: CASSVPPPGNTEAFF
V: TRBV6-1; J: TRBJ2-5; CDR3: CASSEAIGGIQETQYF